Below, 2 T cell receptor beta chains from the same sample are listed, as sequenced in a study of beta chain features in type 1 diabetes. Every isolated RNA sample was fully reverse transcribed, so sequencing captured expressed TCRB transcripts. Profiled with immunoSEQ multiplex PCR; TCRdb holds only in-frame clones, not every one. Of under 550,000 clones in the sample, 10% to 12% were seen once. The sequenced sample consisted of naive CD4+ T cells from blood. The receptors come from a woman under 30 in good health.

The chain carries TRBV9 and TRBJ1-2, with TRBD1 identical over 8 bases. The CDR3 extends over 16 amino acids. V dropped 4 bases and J dropped 7; count of bases not matched to a gene: 15. The germline CDR1 and CDR2 sequences are SGDLS and YYNGEE. The CDR3 region is CASSPDPTGEGGGYTF. The CDR3 nucleotides are TGTGCCAGCAGCCCGGATCCGACAGGGGAGGGTGGTGGCTACACCTTC.

This clone occurred once. The chain uses TRBV5-1 and TRBJ1-6; a possible D gene is TRBD1 (6 bases). Germline CDR1 is SGHRS and CDR2 is YFSETQ. The length of the CDR3 is 13 residues. The ends were cut back, 3 bases at V and 13 bases at J, with 14 bases in the middle. CDR3 region: CASSSSGQGPLHF. In DNA, the CDR3 is TGCGCCAGCAGCTCCAGTGGGCAGGGGCCCCTCCACTTT.